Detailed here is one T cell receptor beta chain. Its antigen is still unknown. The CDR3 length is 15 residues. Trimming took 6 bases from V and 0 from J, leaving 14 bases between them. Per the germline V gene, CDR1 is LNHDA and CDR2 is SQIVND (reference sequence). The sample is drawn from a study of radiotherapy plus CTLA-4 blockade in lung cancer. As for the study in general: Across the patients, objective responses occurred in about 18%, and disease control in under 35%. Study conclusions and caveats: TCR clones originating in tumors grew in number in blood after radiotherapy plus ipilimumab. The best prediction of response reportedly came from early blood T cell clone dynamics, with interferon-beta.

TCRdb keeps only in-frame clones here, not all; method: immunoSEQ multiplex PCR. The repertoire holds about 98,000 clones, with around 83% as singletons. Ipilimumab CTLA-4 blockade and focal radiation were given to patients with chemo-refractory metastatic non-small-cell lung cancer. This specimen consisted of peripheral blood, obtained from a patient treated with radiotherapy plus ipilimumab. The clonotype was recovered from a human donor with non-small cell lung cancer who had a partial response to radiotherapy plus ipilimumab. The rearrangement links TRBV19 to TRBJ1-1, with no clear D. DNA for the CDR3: TGTGCCAGTAGACCCCCCGGGGTTATGAACACTGAAGCTTTCTTT. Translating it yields CASRPPGVMNTEAFF.